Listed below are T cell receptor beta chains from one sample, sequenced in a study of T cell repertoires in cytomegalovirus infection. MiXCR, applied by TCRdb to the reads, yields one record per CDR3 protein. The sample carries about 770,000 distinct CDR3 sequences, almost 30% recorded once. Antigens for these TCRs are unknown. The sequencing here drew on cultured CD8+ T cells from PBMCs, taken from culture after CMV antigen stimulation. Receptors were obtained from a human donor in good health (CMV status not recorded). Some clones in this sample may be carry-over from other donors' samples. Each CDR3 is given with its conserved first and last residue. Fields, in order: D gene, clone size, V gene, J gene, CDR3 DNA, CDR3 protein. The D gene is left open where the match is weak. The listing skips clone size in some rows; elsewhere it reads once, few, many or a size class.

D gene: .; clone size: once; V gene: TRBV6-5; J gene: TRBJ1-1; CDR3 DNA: TGTGCCAGCAGTTACGAGGGTTTGAACACTGAAGCTTTCTTT; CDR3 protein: CASSYEGLNTEAFF
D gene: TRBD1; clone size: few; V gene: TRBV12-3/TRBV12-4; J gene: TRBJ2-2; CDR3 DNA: TGTGCCAGCAGTTTCCCCTCTAGACAGGGGACCGGGGAGCTGTTTTTT; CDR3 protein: CASSFPSRQGTGELFF
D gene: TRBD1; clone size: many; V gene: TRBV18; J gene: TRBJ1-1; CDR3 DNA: TGTGCCAGCAGTCCGGGGACAGGGGGGAACACTGAAGCTTTCTTT; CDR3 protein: CASSPGTGGNTEAFF
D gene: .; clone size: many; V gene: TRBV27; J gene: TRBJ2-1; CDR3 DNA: TGTGCCAGCAGTCGGACAGCCTACAATGAGCAGTTCTTC; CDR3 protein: CASSRTAYNEQFF
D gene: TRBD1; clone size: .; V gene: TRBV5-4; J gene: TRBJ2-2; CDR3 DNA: TGTGCCAGCAGCTTGAGTCTAGGGGGCTACGGGGAGCTGTTTTTT; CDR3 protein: CASSLSLGGYGELFF
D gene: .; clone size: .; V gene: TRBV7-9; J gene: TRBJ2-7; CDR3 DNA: TGTGCCAGCAGCCAAGAGGCGGGGGCGGGGGAGCAGTACTTC; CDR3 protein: CASSQEAGAGEQYF
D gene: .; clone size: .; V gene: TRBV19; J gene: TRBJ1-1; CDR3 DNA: TGTGCCAGTATTAAAGGGGGGACTGAAGCTTTCTTT; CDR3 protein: CASIKGGTEAFF
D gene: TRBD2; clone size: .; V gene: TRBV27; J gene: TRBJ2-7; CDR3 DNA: TGTGCCAGCAGTGTTGACGGACTAGCGGGGATCTACGAGCAGTACTTC; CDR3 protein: CASSVDGLAGIYEQYF
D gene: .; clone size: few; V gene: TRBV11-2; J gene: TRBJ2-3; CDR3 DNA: TGTGCCAGCAACCGGGGGACAGATACGCAGTGTTTT; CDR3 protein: CASNRGTDTQCF
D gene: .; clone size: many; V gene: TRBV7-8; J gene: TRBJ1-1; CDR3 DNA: TGTGCCAGCAGCTCAGGCTATGGGGACCTCCTAGAATACACTGAAGCTTTCTTT; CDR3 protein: CASSSGYGDLLEYTEAFF
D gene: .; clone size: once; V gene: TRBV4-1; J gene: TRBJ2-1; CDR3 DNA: TGCGCCAGCAGCCAACTTTCCACGACTAGTTCCTCCTACAATGAGCAGTTCTTC; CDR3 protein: CASSQLSTTSSSYNEQFF
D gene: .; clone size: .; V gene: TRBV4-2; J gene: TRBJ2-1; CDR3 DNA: TGTGCCAGCAGCCGGCGAGAGGGGGGGAGCTCCTACAATGAGCAGTTCTTC; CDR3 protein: CASSRREGGSSYNEQFF
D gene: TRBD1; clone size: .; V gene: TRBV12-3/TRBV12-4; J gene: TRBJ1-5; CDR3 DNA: TGTGCCAGCAGTTGGGACAGGGCGTACAATCAGCCCCAGCATTTT; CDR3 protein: CASSWDRAYNQPQHF
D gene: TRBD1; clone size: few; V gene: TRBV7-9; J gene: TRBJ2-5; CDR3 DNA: TGTGCCAGCAGCTTTTCCCCCCCCCTTGACCGGGACAGCCAAGAGACCCAGTACTTC; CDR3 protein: CASSFSPPLDRDSQETQYF
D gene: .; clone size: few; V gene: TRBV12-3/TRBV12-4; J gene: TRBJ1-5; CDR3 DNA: TGTGCCAGCAGTTTAGCTTCTGGGGCAGGGGAACAGCCCCAGCATTTT; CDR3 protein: CASSLASGAGEQPQHF
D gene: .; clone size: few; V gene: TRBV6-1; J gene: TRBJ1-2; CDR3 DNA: TGTGCCAGCAGTGAAGCGGACACTTACTATGGCTACACCTTC; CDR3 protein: CASSEADTYYGYTF
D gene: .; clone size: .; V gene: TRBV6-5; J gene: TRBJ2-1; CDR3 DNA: TGTGCCAGCAGTTACTCCGACGTAATGGGTTACAATGAGCAGTTCTTC; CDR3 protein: CASSYSDVMGYNEQFF
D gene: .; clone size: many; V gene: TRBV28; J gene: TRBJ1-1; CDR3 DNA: TGTGCCAGCATCGACCCGGGGGGGACTGAAGCTTTCTTT; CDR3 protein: CASIDPGGTEAFF
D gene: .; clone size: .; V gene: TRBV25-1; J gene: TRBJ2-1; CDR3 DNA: TGTGCCAGCAGTGCCACCGACGGTGTTGAGCAGTTCTTC; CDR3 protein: CASSATDGVEQFF
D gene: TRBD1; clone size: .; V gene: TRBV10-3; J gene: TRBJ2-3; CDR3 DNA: TGTGCCATCAGGGCGGACAGGGGCACGACAGATACGCAGTATTTT; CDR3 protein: CAIRADRGTTDTQYF
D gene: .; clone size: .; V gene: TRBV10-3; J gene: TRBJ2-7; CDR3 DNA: TGTGCCATCAAGGCATCCCCCTACGAGCAGTACTTC; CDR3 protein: CAIKASPYEQYF
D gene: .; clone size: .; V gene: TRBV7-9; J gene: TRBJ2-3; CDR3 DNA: TGTGCCAGCAGCTTAGACTTGCGTATCACAGATACGCAGTATTTT; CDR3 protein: CASSLDLRITDTQYF
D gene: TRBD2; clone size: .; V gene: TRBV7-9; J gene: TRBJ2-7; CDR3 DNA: TGTGCCAGCAGCCCCCCTAGCGGGGGCTCGACCTACGAGCAGTACTTC; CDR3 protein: CASSPPSGGSTYEQYF
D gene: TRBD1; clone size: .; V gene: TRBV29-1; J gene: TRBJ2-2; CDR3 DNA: TGCAGCGCCTCCTGGGGACAGGGGATGGTCGGGGAGCTGTTTTTT; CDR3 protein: CSASWGQGMVGELFF
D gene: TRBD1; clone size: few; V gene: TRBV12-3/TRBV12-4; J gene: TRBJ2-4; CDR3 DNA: TGTGCCAGCAGTAGTTATGTGACAGGGGGATTAAACATTCAGTACTTC; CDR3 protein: CASSSYVTGGLNIQYF
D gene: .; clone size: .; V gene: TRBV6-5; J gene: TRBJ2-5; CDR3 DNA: TGTGCCAGCAGTTACTCGGACGGTCCCCGGACCCAGTACTTC; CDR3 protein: CASSYSDGPRTQYF
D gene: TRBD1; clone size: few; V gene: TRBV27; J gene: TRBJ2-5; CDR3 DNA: TGTGCCAGCAGTTTGTACAGGGGTCCAGGAGAGACCCAGTACTTC; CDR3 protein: CASSLYRGPGETQYF
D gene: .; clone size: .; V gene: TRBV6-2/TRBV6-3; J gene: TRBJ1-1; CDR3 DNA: TGTGCCAGCAGTCTTCGTGGAGGGAGGGGAAACACTGAAGCTTTCTTT; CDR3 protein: CASSLRGGRGNTEAFF
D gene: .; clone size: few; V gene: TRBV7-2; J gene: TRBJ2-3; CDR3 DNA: TGTGCCACCCGGCCCCTGGCGGGCTTCGGTGCAGATACGCAGTATTTT; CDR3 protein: CATRPLAGFGADTQYF
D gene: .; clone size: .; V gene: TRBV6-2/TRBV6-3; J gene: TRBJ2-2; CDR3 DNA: TGTGCCAGCAGCCTCTGGACATCCACCGGGGAGCTGTTTTTT; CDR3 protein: CASSLWTSTGELFF
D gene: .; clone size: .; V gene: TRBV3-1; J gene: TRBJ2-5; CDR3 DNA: TGTGCCAGCAGCCAAGATATCTCAATTCAAGAGACCCAGTACTTC; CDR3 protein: CASSQDISIQETQYF
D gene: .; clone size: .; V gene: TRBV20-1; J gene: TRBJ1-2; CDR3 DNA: TGCAGTGCTAGTGGGTCCTGGGGAGACTATGGCTACACCTTC; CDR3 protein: CSASGSWGDYGYTF
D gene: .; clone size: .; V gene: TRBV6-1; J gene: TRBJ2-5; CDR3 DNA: TGTGCCAGCAGCGACTCACTAGTACAACAAGAGACCCAGTACTTC; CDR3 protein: CASSDSLVQQETQYF
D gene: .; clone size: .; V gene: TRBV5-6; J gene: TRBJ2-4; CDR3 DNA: TGTGCCAGCAGCTCCGACGGAGCTTCGGCCAAAAACATTCAGTACTTC; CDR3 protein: CASSSDGASAKNIQYF
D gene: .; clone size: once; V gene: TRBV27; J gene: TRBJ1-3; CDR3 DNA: TGTGCCAGCAGTCCCATTACAGGGAACTCTGGAAACACCATATATTTT; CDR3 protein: CASSPITGNSGNTIYF
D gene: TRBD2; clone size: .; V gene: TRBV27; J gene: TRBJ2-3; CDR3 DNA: TGTGCCAGCTCCCCAATAGCGGGGGGGCATAAAGATACGCAGTATTTT; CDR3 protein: CASSPIAGGHKDTQYF
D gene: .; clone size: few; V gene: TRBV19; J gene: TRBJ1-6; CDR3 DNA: TGTGCCAGTAGTATTGCTATTCCGACGAGCTCCTATAATTCACCCCTCCACTTT; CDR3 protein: CASSIAIPTSSYNSPLHF
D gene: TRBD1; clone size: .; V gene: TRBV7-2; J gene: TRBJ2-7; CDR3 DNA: TGTGCCAGCAGCTTCAGTATTTTTAACCCAGGGGGCTTGATCTACGAGCAGTACTTC; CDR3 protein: CASSFSIFNPGGLIYEQYF
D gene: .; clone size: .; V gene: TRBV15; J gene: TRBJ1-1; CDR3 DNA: TGTGCCACCAGCATCATCAAAGGGCTTGAAGCTTTCTTT; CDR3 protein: CATSIIKGLEAFF
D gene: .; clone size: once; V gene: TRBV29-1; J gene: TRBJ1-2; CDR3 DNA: TGCAGCGTCCAGGGGCCTGCTAACTATGGCTACACCTTC; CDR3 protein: CSVQGPANYGYTF
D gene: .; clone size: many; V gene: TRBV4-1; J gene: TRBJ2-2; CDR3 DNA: TGCGCCAGCAGCCAAGATCCGGGGACCGGGGAGCTGTTTTTT; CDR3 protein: CASSQDPGTGELFF
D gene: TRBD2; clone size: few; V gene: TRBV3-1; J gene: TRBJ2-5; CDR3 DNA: TGTGCCAGCAGACTAGCGGGGGAAGAGACCCAGTACTTC; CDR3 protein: CASRLAGEETQYF